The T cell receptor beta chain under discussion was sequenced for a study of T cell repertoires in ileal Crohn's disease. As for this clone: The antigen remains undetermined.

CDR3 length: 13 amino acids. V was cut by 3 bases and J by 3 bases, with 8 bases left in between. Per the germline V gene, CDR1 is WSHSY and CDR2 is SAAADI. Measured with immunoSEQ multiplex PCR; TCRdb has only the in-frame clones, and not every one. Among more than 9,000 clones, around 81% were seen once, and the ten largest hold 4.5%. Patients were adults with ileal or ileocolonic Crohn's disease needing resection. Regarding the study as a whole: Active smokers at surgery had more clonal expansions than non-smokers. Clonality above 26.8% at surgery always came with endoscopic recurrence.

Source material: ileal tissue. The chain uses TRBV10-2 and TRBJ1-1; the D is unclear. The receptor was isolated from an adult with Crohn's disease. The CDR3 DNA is TGCGCCAGCAGTGACTCGAGATACACTGAAGCTTTCTTT. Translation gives CASSDSRYTEAFF.